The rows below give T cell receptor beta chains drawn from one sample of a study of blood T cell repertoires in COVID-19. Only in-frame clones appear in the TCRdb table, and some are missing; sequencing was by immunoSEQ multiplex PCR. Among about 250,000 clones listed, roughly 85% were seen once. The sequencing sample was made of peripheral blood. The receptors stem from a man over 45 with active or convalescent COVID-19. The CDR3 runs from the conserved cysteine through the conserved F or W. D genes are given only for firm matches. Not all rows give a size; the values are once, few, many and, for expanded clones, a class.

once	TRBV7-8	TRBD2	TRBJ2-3	TGTGCCAGCAGCTCCCCGGGACTAGCAGGTTATACAGATACGCAGTATTTT	CASSSPGLAGYTDTQYF
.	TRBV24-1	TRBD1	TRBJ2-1	TGTGCCACCAGTGATGGGACAGCCTACAATGAGCAGTTCTTC	CATSDGTAYNEQFF
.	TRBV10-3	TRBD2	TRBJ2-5	TGTGCCATCAGTGATCTAGCGGGAGGGCGGGAGACCCAGTACTTC	CAISDLAGGRETQYF
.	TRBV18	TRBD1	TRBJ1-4	TGTGCCAGCTCAGAGGGACAGATTGTTAATGAAAAACTGTTTTTT	CASSEGQIVNEKLFF
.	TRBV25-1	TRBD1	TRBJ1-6	TGTGCCAGCAGTGTTTCGGTGACAGGGGGTCTTTCACCCCTCCACTTT	CASSVSVTGGLSPLHF
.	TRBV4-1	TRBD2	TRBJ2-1	TGCGCCAGCAGCCTTAGCGGGAGCCCCGGGGGGGAGCAGTTCTTC	CASSLSGSPGGEQFF
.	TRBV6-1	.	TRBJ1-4	TGTGCCAGCAGTGAAATTGACACGGAGCGGGAAAAACTGTTTTTT	CASSEIDTEREKLFF
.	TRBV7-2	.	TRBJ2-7	TGTGCCAGCAGCTATCTAGCGATAACGTACGAGCAGTACTTC	CASSYLAITYEQYF
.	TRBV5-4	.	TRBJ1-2	TGTGCCAGCAGCCGAGTCCCAGGGGACTATGGCTACACCTTC	CASSRVPGDYGYTF
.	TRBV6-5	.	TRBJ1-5	TGTGCCAGCAGGAGAGACGGGAATAGCAATCAGCCCCAGCATTTT	CASRRDGNSNQPQHF
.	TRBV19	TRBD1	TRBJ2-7	TGTGCCAGTTCATCCGGGACAGGGGGCTTTTACGAGCAGTACTTC	CASSSGTGGFYEQYF
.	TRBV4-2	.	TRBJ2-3	TGTGCCAGCAGCCCCACCGGGGGAGGTAGCACAGATACGCAGTATTTT	CASSPTGGGSTDTQYF
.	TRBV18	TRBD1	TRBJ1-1	TGTGCCAGCTCACCAATAAGGGTGGGACAGGAGACTGAAGCTTTCTTT	CASSPIRVGQETEAFF
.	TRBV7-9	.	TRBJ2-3	TGTGCCAGCAGCTACCCCAGGGGATCCGTGACAGATACGCAGTATTTT	CASSYPRGSVTDTQYF
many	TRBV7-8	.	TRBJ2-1	TGTGCCAGCAGCCCGTATCGAGGAGGATCCTACAATGAGCAGTTCTTC	CASSPYRGGSYNEQFF
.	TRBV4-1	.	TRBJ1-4	TGCGCCAGCAGCCAAGAAGGGGCGGCTAATGAAAAACTGTTTTTT	CASSQEGAANEKLFF
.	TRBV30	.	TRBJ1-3	TGTGCCTGGAGTTTGGGGCAGGCCGGGAACACCATATATTTT	CAWSLGQAGNTIYF
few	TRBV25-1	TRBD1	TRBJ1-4	TGTGCCAGCAGTGAACCAGGGGGCGGTAATGAAAAACTGTTTTTT	CASSEPGGGNEKLFF
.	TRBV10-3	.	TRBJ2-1	TGTGCCATCAGTGAGTCGAAGGGCGGGATCGTTAATGAGCAGTTCTTC	CAISESKGGIVNEQFF
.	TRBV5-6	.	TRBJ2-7	TGTGCCAGCAGCCCCCAATCCGGGGTGAGCTACGAGCAGTACTTC	CASSPQSGVSYEQYF
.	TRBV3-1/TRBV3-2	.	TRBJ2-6	TGTGCCAGCAGCCCTTCCCAACAGGGTCGCTCTGGGGCCAACGTCCTGACTTTC	CASSPSQQGRSGANVLTF
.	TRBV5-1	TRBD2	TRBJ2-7	TGCGCCAGCAGCTTGGAGACTAGCGGCCACTACGAGCAGTACTTC	CASSLETSGHYEQYF
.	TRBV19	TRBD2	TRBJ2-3	TGTGCCAGTAGTACCGGGACTAGCGGGAGTACAGATACGCAGTATTTT	CASSTGTSGSTDTQYF
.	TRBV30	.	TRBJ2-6	TGTGCCGGTGACAGTCCCTCTGGGGCCAACGTCCTGACTTTC	CAGDSPSGANVLTF
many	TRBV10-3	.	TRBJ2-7	TGTGCCATCAGTTCAGACTCGACGGAGCAGTACTTC	CAISSDSTEQYF
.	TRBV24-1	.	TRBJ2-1	TGTGCCACCAGGACGTCTACTCCTAGGGGTGAGCAGTTCTTC	CATRTSTPRGEQFF
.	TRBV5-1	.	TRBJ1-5	TGCACCAGCCGCGGGACCGTAGATAGCAATCAGCCCCAGCATTTT	CTSRGTVDSNQPQHF
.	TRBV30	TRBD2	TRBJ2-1	TGTGCCTGGATCCCCGGTAGCGGGAGCTTCGGTGAGCAGTTCTTC	CAWIPGSGSFGEQFF
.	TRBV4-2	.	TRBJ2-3	TGTGCCAGCAGCCAAGACCCCCCGGGATACGCAGATACGCAGTATTTT	CASSQDPPGYADTQYF
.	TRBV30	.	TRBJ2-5	TGTGCCTGGGGAGACCCACTAATAGAGACCCAGTACTTC	CAWGDPLIETQYF
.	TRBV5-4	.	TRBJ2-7	TGTGCCAGCAGCTTGACCTTTTCCCGGACAGTCCCTCCCTACGAGCAGTACTTC	CASSLTFSRTVPPYEQYF
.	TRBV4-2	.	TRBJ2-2	TGTGCCAGCAGCCAAGAGTTCTATGGGGCGGCCGGGGAGCTGTTTTTT	CASSQEFYGAAGELFF
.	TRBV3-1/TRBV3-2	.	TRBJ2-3	TGTGCCAGCAGCCAAACCGGGACTCCGCCTGGGGATACGCAGTATTTT	CASSQTGTPPGDTQYF
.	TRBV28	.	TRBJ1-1	TGTGCCACAAAACAGGCCGACATGGACACTGAAGCTTTCTTT	CATKQADMDTEAFF
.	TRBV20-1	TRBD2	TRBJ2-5	TGCAGTGGCGGGAGGGAAGAGACCCAGTACTTC	CSGGREETQYF
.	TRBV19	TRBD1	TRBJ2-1	TGTGCCAGTAGTATTGCGGGGACAGGGGGCCGGGCCTCCTACAATGAGCAGTTCTTC	CASSIAGTGGRASYNEQFF
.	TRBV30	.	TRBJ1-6	TGTGCCTGGATACGCAGGGGCGGACATAATTCACCCCTCCACTTT	CAWIRRGGHNSPLHF
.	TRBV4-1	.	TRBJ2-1	TGCGCCAGCAGCCAAGACGGTGCGGGAATTAGGGGGCCTGGCTCCTACAATGAGCAGTTCTTC	CASSQDGAGIRGPGSYNEQFF
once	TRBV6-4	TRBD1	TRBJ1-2	TGTGCCAGCAGTCCGGGACAGAACTATGGCTACACCTTC	CASSPGQNYGYTF
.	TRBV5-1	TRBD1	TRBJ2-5	TGCGCCAGCGTCGGGACAGCAAATCAAGAGACCCAGTACTTC	CASVGTANQETQYF
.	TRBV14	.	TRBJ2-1	TGTGCCAGCAGCCGTAGGGCTAGCACTTACAATGAGCAGTTCTTC	CASSRRASTYNEQFF
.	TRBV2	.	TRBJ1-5	TGTGCCAGCAGTGAAGGGTACCCGGGGCCCCAGCATTTT	CASSEGYPGPQHF
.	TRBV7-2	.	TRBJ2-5	TGTGCCAGCAGCCCGCGGACAGCCATGAGGGAGACCCAGTACTTC	CASSPRTAMRETQYF
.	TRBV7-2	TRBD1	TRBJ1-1	TGTGCCAGCAGTCAAATTTCGACAGGGGCGACTGAAGCTTTCTTT	CASSQISTGATEAFF
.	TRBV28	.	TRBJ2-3	TGTGCCAGCAGTTTCGGACAGAGCACAGATACGCAGTATTTT	CASSFGQSTDTQYF
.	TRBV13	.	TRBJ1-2	TGTGCCAGTTCTTTCGACAGATACTATGGCTACACCTTC	CASSFDRYYGYTF
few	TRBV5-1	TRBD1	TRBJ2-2	TGCGCCAGCAGCTTGCATGGACAGGGAGACACCGGGGAGCTGTTTTTT	CASSLHGQGDTGELFF
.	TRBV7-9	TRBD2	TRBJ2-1	TGTGCCAGCAGCTCCGAAGAGATCGCGGGAGATTTCTACAATGAGCAGTTCTTC	CASSSEEIAGDFYNEQFF